The clone carrying this T cell receptor beta chain showed up many times. CDR3 length: 13 amino acids. Trimming pared 3 bases from V and 5 bases from J, leaving 11 bases between. TCR beta libraries were made by quantitative 5'-RACE with molecular barcodes. TCRdb called the 5' RACE reads again in MiXCR, with one record for every CDR3 protein. The sample yields 310,000 or so distinct CDR3 sequences, around 18% seen once. This entry belongs to a study of CD8 T cells in ankylosing spondylitis. The chain recombines TRBV12-3 or TRBV12-4 with TRBJ2-7; either TRBD1 or TRBD2 may supply D (6 bases each). The specimen was blood, either unsorted or a sorted T cell fraction (not recorded which). This clonotype was sampled from a male donor with ankylosing spondylitis or in good health (not recorded which). The CDR3 bases are TGTGCCAGCAGTTTCGGGGGCTGGGACGAGCAGTACGTC. Translation: CASSFGGWDEQYV.